Here is one T cell receptor beta chain with its context. TCRdb's copy holds only in-frame clones and misses some; the assay was immunoSEQ multiplex PCR. The table shows around 300,000 clones, with approximately 86% occurring only once. This sample was taken from a study of cytomegalovirus exposure and HLA in healthy donors. Germline CDR1 and CDR2: GTSNPN and SVGIG (reference sequence). The V end lost 0 bases, the J end lost 8 bases, and 7 bases lay between the germline ends. This CDR3 spans 11 amino acids. The sequence was obtained from a woman in her thirties in good health and CMV-seropositive. Sequenced material: PBMCs. The chain recombines TRBV30 with TRBJ1-2; no clear D gene. The CDR3 loop reads CAWSVLWGYTF. CDR3 nucleotide sequence: TGTGCCTGGAGTGTACTCTGGGGCTACACCTTC.